This T cell receptor beta chain was obtained from a study of tissue T cells after allogeneic stem cell transplantation. Germline-derived CDR1 and CDR2 are NSHNY and SYGAGN. CDR3 length: 15 amino acids. The ends lost 3 bases at V and 4 bases at J; junction bases unmatched: 6. In the case of this clone: Mouse gene names and germline throughout. With the read ending 1 residue before the CDR3 end, the germline J gene is used to fill in that end.

TCRdb's table, derived via immunoSEQ multiplex PCR, lists solely in-frame clones and lacks some. The sample has over 7,000 clones, about 63% seen once. Material: blood. This chain connects TRBV13-1 to TRBJ1-4, with TRBD1 matching over 7 bases. The TCR originated in a female BALB/c mouse in good health. As its MHC haplotype, the strain has H2-d. The CDR3 protein is CASSAFRGGNERLFF. The sequenced CDR3 bases are TGTGCCAGCAGTGCCTTCAGGGGGGGCAACGAAAGATTATTT.